Listed below are T cell receptor beta chains from one sample, sequenced in a study of a mutant IDH1 vaccine in newly diagnosed glioma. Generated by immunoSEQ multiplex PCR, the TCRdb table keeps only in-frame clones and is missing some. The table includes around 78,000 clones, about 91% detected once. These receptors' targets are unknown. Here the sequenced sample was PBMCs, taken from a glioma patient whose treatment included an IDH1 peptide vaccine. These receptors all stem from a woman in her forties or fifties with glioma. The CDR3 runs from the conserved cysteine through the conserved F or W. Fields, in order: D gene, J gene, V gene, clone size, CDR3 DNA, CDR3 protein. D genes are given only for firm matches. Not every row has a clone size; where given, it reads once, few, many or a size class.

>-|TRBJ1-1|TRBV28|once
TGTGCCAGCAGTCCCTGGGTCAGGGAGGACACTGAAGCTTTCTTT
CASSPWVREDTEAFF
>-|TRBJ2-5|TRBV28|-
TGTGCCAGCAAGCTGACAGACCAAGAGACCCAGTACTTC
CASKLTDQETQYF
>TRBD1|TRBJ1-4|TRBV7-2|-
TGTGCCAGCAGTCTCCCGGGACAGGGGGATGAAAAACTGTTTTTT
CASSLPGQGDEKLFF
>-|TRBJ2-7|TRBV10-3|-
TGTGCCATCAGTGAGTCCCCTGGCGAGCAGTACTTC
CAISESPGEQYF
>-|TRBJ2-7|TRBV9|few
TGTGCCAGCAGCGCGACAGGTGTTCGCTACGAGCAGTACTTC
CASSATGVRYEQYF
>-|TRBJ1-2|TRBV19|-
TGTGCCAGTAGTCTCGGGAATCGTGGCTACACCTTC
CASSLGNRGYTF
>-|TRBJ2-1|TRBV7-9|-
TGTGCCAGCAGCCTCACCCGGGACTCCAACAATGAGCAGTTCTTC
CASSLTRDSNNEQFF
>-|TRBJ2-2|TRBV11-2|-
TGTGCCAGCAGCCAACAGGTGACCGGGGAGCTGTTTTTT
CASSQQVTGELFF
>-|TRBJ1-3|TRBV7-9|-
TGTGCCAGCGAACCTCCGGTGGCCAGCGGCGGAAACACCATATATTTT
CASEPPVASGGNTIYF
>-|TRBJ2-3|TRBV7-9|-
TGTGCCAGCAGCGGCCAGCTAGGGACACAAAATACGCAGTATTTT
CASSGQLGTQNTQYF
>-|TRBJ1-1|TRBV19|-
TGTGCCAGTAGCCTGACAATGAACACTGAAGCTTTCTTT
CASSLTMNTEAFF
>TRBD2|TRBJ2-3|TRBV28|-
TGTGCCAGCAGCCCGGGACTAGCGGGAAGCACAGATACGCAGTATTTT
CASSPGLAGSTDTQYF
>TRBD1|TRBJ2-5|TRBV28|-
TGTGCCAGCAGTTCCCCTTCCGGGACAGGTCGGAGGAAGGAAGAGACCCAGTACTTC
CASSSPSGTGRRKEETQYF
>-|TRBJ2-3|TRBV5-1|-
TGCGCCAGCAGCTTGGCCGGGGGAGATACGCAGTATTTT
CASSLAGGDTQYF
>TRBD1|TRBJ1-2|TRBV27|-
TGTGCCAGCAGTTTAAGGGGGCTCTATGGCTACACCTTC
CASSLRGLYGYTF
>TRBD2|TRBJ2-7|TRBV19|-
TGTGCCAGTAGCAGCGGGAGGGGGCTGAACGAGCAGTACTTC
CASSSGRGLNEQYF
>-|TRBJ2-1|TRBV6-6|-
TGTGCCAGCAGTTACTCCCCTATGGATGAGCAGTTCTTC
CASSYSPMDEQFF
>-|TRBJ1-2|TRBV4-2|-
TGTGCCAGCAGCCCTTCTTACAGGGTAGCTAACTATGGCTACACCTTC
CASSPSYRVANYGYTF
>-|TRBJ2-6|TRBV19|-
TGTGCCAGTAGTCGGGGGACAATCTCTGGGGCCAACGTCCTGACTTTC
CASSRGTISGANVLTF
>TRBD1|TRBJ2-4|TRBV5-6|-
TGTGCCAGCAGCTTGGTCGGGACAGGGGTAGCCAAAAACATTCAGTACTTC
CASSLVGTGVAKNIQYF
>TRBD1|TRBJ1-2|TRBV6-5|-
TGTGCCAGCAGTTTAACAGGGGGCGGCTATGGCTACACCTTC
CASSLTGGGYGYTF
>-|TRBJ1-2|TRBV30|few
TGTGCCTGGAGTGTACTTGAGGGGTCCAAAGGTGGCTACACCTTC
CAWSVLEGSKGGYTF
>-|TRBJ2-7|TRBV15|-
TGTGCCACCAGCAGAGCCCCTACTTCATCCTACGAGCAGTACTTC
CATSRAPTSSYEQYF
>-|TRBJ1-5|TRBV28|-
TGTGCCAGCAGTCTAACCAATCAGCCCCAGCATTTT
CASSLTNQPQHF
>-|TRBJ1-1|TRBV7-9|-
TGTGCCAGCAGCTTATTTTCGGGCCCTCGTACTGAAGCTTTCTTT
CASSLFSGPRTEAFF
>-|TRBJ1-5|TRBV15|-
TGTGCCACCAGCGCGTCCCGGGGGGCGCGGAGCAATCAGCCCCAGCATTTT
CATSASRGARSNQPQHF